These 14 T cell receptor beta chains originate from one sample sequenced in a study of beta chain features in type 1 diabetes. The whole isolated RNA underwent reverse transcription, so sequencing captured expressed TCRB transcripts. The protocol was immunoSEQ multiplex PCR, while the TCRdb copy is restricted to in-frame clones and leaves out a portion. The profile shows a few hundred thousand clones, 9.5% to 13% of them singletons. Source material: central memory CD4+ T cells from blood. Receptor source: a man younger than 30 in good health.

This chain links TRBV7-6 with TRBJ1-1; 8 nucleotides align to TRBD1. Trimming at V came to 5 bases and at J to 5 bases, leaving 7 bases not matched to a gene. Germline CDR1 is SGHVS and CDR2 is FNYEAQ. This CDR3 is built from 14 residues. In DNA, the CDR3 is TGTGCCAGCAGCGTGGGACAGGCTGGAACTGAAGCTTTCTTT. This encodes CASSVGQAGTEAFF. Drawing the rest from reference TRBV7-6 and TRBJ1-1, the complete variable domain is GAGVSQSPRYKVTKRGQDVALRCDPISGHVSLYWYRQALGQGPEFLTYFNYEAQQDKSGLPNDRFSAERPEGSISTLTIQRTEQRDSAMYRCASSVGQAGTEAFFGQGTRLTVV.

In the case of this clone: This likely traces to a read error, being one base from a far larger clone. The chain employs TRBV7-9 and TRBJ2-2, with 11 bases matching TRBD1. Germline lookup yields CDR1 SEHNR and CDR2 FQNEAQ (reference sequence). V was pared by 3 bases and J by 5 bases, with 5 bases of the junction left unmatched. The CDR3 runs 16 residues. DNA for the CDR3: TGTGCCAGCAGCTTCGGGACAGGGGGTAGGACCGGGGAGCTGTTTTTT. Translation: CASSFGTGGRTGELFF.

In this sample, this clone turned up many times. This chain links TRBV13 with TRBJ2-6, with 8 nucleotides matching TRBD1. Germline V gene data show CDR1 as PRHDT and CDR2 as FYEKMQ (reference sequence). J lost 6 bases, V lost 5 bases, and 9 bases had no gene match. CDR3 length: 16 residues. The chain's CDR3 is CASSLGTGSMANVLTF. CDR3 DNA sequence: TGTGCCAGCAGCCTGGGGACAGGTAGTATGGCCAACGTCCTGACTTTC. Combining the CDR3 with reference TRBV13 and TRBJ2-6 gives the whole variable domain AAGVIQSPRHLIKEKRETATLKCYPIPRHDTVYWYQQGPGQDPQFLISFYEKMQSDKGSIPDRFSAQQFSDYHSELNMSSLELGDSALYFCASSLGTGSMANVLTFGAGSRLTVL.

The chain has TRBV28 and TRBJ2-1; 7 bases map to TRBD1. CDR3 length: 14 residues. After removal of 3 bases from V and 7 bases from J, the junction contained 6 bases not matched to a gene. In germline, CDR1 is MDHEN, CDR2 SYDVKM. CDR3 coding DNA: TGTGCCAGCAGTTTGAGTGGGGACAGAAATGAGCAGTTCTTC. Translation gives CASSLSGDRNEQFF.

This clone occurred a few times. The V call is TRBV7-2, the J call TRBJ2-1; either TRBD1 or TRBD2 may fit D (7 bases each). There are 15 residues in the CDR3. The germline CDR1 and CDR2 sequences are SGHTA and FQGNSA. Trimming shortened V by 5 bases and J by 4 bases, and 15 bases separated the two germline ends. CDR3 in amino acids: CASSPQGRVYNEQFF. The DNA for the CDR3 is TGTGCCAGCAGCCCACAGGGGAGGGTTTACAATGAGCAGTTCTTC.

The gene calls are TRBV2 and TRBJ2-5, with D maybe TRBD2 (6 bases). The CDR3 consists of 14 residues. V was trimmed by 6 bases and J by 4 bases, leaving 15 bases between them. Germline V CDR1 and CDR2: SNHLY, FYNNEI. The CDR3 bases are TGTGCCAGCAGAGGAAACCGGGACTCAGAGACCCAGTACTTC. Protein product: CASRGNRDSETQYF.

There are a few counts of this clone. This may stem from a read error, because a much larger clone lies one nucleotide away. Different DNA sequences within this sample yield the same CDR3. The rearrangement links TRBV7-2 to TRBJ2-5; D possibly uses TRBD1 or TRBD2 (5 bases each). CDR1 SGHTA and CDR2 FQGNSA come from the germline V gene. With 5 bases removed from V and 5 bases from J, the gap between germline ends came to 6 bases. This CDR3 has 11 residues. CDR3 sequence reads: CASSEGETQYF. The CDR3 DNA follows: TGTGCCAGCAGCGAGGGGGAGACCCAGTACTTC.

This clone has a count of ten or more. CDR3 nucleotides: TGTGCCAGCACCCTGGACAGGGCTGCGCCTGAAGCTTTCTTT. Translating it yields CASTLDRAAPEAFF. The gene calls are TRBV28 and TRBJ1-1; 8 positions agree with TRBD1. This CDR3 comprises 14 residues. With V trimmed by 7 bases and J by 6 bases, 10 bases remained unmatched. Germline V lookup: CDR1 MDHEN, CDR2 SYDVKM.

The rearrangement links TRBV29-1 to TRBJ2-3, with 9 nucleotides matching TRBD2. CDR1 is SQVTM and CDR2 is ANQGSEA in the germline V gene. The CDR3 covers 15 residues. CDR3 sequence (DNA): TGCTGCCCTCGGGGCTTAGCGGGAGATGGCGATACGCAGTATTTT. Translating it yields CCPRGLAGDGDTQYF.

This clone was counted many times. The chain recombines TRBV7-8 with TRBJ2-1, with D perhaps matching TRBD1 (5 bases). V lost 4 bases and J 2 bases, leaving 9 bases between the germline ends. Germline V gene sequence: CDR1 SGHVS, CDR2 FQNEAQ. CDR3 length equals 14 residues. In DNA form, the CDR3 reads TGTGCCAGCAGCTCGGTGACAGCCTACAATGAGCAGTTCTTC. The encoded protein is CASSSVTAYNEQFF. The full variable domain, in which reference TRBV7-8 and TRBJ2-1 provide the parts outside the CDR3, is GAGVSQSPRYKVAKRGQDVALRCDPISGHVSLFWYQQALGQGPEFLTYFQNEAQLDKSGLPSDRFFAERPEGSVSTLKIQRTQQEDSAVYLCASSSVTAYNEQFFGPGTRLTVL.

This clone has just a few counts. The chain is built from TRBV28 and TRBJ2-3; TRBD1 agrees at 8 bases. The CDR3 consists of 17 residues. Germline CDR1 and CDR2: MDHEN and SYDVKM. After removal of 3 bases from V and 1 base from J, the junction contained 9 bases not matched to a gene. The CDR3 DNA reads as TGTGCCAGCAGTTTTCCCCAGGGGGCGCGAGGCACAGATACGCAGTATTTT. Its translation is CASSFPQGARGTDTQYF.

Details on this clone: Relative to the germline gene, one junction end is altered; a read error may explain this. The V call is TRBV7-7, the J call TRBJ2-2; D is unresolved. The CDR3 covers 14 residues. Germline V lookup: CDR1 SSHAT, CDR2 FNYEAQ (reference sequence). CDR3 residues: CASSLRLGIGELFF. The CDR3 bases are TGTGCTAGCAGCCTTAGATTGGGGATCGGGGAGCTGTTTTTT.

Turning to this clone: Since a much larger clone is just one base distant, this may be a read error. The J gene is TRBJ2-1, the V gene TRBV9, with 9 bases aligning to TRBD1. The germline gives CDR1 SGDLS, CDR2 YYNGEE. V trimming: 3 bases; J trimming: 7 bases; junction bases outside the gene matches: 8. The CDR3 extends over 15 amino acids. Written as DNA, the CDR3 is TGTGCCAGCAGCGGCCGGGACAGGGCGGGAAATGAGCAGTTCTTC. Its protein product is CASSGRDRAGNEQFF.

Only a few counts were recorded for this clone. The chain links TRBV11-2 to TRBJ2-1, with D perhaps TRBD2 (5 bases). Per the germline V gene, CDR1 is SGHAT and CDR2 is FQNNGV. This CDR3 is 14 amino acids long. V was clipped by 4 bases and J by 2 bases, with 9 bases between them. The CDR3 DNA reads TGTGCCAGCAGCTCTGCGGGCGCCTACAATGAGCAGTTCTTC. Protein: CASSSAGAYNEQFF.